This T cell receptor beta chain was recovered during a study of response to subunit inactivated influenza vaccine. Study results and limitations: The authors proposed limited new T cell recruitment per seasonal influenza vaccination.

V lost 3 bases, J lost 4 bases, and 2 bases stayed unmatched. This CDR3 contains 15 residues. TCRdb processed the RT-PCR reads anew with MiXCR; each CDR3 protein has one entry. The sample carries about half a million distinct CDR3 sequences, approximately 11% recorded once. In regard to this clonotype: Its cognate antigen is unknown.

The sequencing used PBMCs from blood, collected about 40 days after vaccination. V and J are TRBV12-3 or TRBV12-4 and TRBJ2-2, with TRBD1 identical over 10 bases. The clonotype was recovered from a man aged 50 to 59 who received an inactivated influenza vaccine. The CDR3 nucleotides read TGTGCCAGCAGTTTTCGGACAGGGGGCACCGGGGAGCTGTTTTTT. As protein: CASSFRTGGTGELFF.